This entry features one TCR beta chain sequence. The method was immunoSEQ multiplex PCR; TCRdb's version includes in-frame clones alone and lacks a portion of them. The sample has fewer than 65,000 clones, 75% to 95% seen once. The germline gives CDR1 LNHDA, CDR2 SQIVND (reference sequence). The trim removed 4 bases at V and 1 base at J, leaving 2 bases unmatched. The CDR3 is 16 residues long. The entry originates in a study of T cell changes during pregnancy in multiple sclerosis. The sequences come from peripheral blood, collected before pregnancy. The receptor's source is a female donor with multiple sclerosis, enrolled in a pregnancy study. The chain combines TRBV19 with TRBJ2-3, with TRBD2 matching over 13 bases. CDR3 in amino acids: CASSSGLAGGTDTQYF. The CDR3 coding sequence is TGTGCCAGTAGTAGTGGACTAGCGGGGGGCACAGATACGCAGTATTTT.